This TCR beta chain was sequenced for a study of CD8 T cells in ankylosing spondylitis. Study-wide findings and caveats: Significantly higher representation of disease-linked clones was reported for matched ankylosing spondylitis synovial fluid.

J lost 3 bases, V lost 5 bases, and 7 bases had no gene match. From germline, CDR1 is KGHDR and CDR2 SFDVKD. The CDR3 sequence is 15 residues long. TCRdb fed the 5' RACE reads into MiXCR, producing one record per CDR3 protein. The sample records about 360,000 distinct CDR3 sequences, 20% being singletons. This clonotype was picked up one time. As yet, its antigen is unknown. The chain couples TRBV24-1 to TRBJ2-3; 7 nucleotides agree with TRBD1. The source of this sequence is a male donor with ankylosing spondylitis or in good health (not recorded which). The sequenced material came from blood, either unsorted or a sorted T cell fraction (not recorded which). The CDR3 region is CATSGDSIGTDTQYF. In DNA, the CDR3 is TGTGCCACCAGTGGGGACAGCATCGGAACAGATACGCAGTATTTT.